A single sample gave rise to the 23 T cell receptor beta chains below, sequenced in a study of blood T cell repertoires in COVID-19. Assay: immunoSEQ multiplex PCR; the TCRdb copy retains only in-frame clones and omits some. The table lists roughly 170,000 clones, less than 85% of them singletons. Input material: peripheral blood. These receptors came from a woman aged 55 to 70 with COVID-19, enrolled during active disease.

The chain is built from TRBV3-1 (or the pseudogene TRBV3-2) and TRBJ2-2; tentatively, D is TRBD1 (5 bases). V was cut by 1 base and J by 6 bases, with 15 bases left in between. The CDR3 totals 16 residues. Germline V lookup: CDR1 LGHDT, CDR2 YNNKEL (reference sequence). The CDR3 region is CASSQVQPLGPGELFF. The CDR3 coding sequence is TGTGCCAGCAGCCAAGTACAACCCCTGGGGCCCGGGGAGCTGTTTTTT.

V gene TRBV11-2 combines with J gene TRBJ1-4, with a weak D call TRBD1 (6 bases). The CDR3 totals 15 residues. Germline CDR1 SGHAT, CDR2 FQNNGV. Trimming took off 5 bases at V and 2 bases at J, with 12 bases between the two ends. Written as DNA, the CDR3 is TGTGCCAGCAGCGAAACAGGGAACACTAATGAAAAACTGTTTTTT. It encodes CASSETGNTNEKLFF.

The rearrangement joins TRBV15 to TRBJ2-5, with 7 bases aligning to TRBD1. V lost 0 bases, J lost 0 bases, and 1 base stayed unmatched. This CDR3 has 15 residues. Germline V CDR1 and CDR2: LNHNV, YYDKDF (reference sequence). The CDR3 sequence: CATSRDRGHQETQYF. The CDR3 DNA follows: TGTGCCACCAGCAGAGATAGGGGGCACCAAGAGACCCAGTACTTC.

The V call is TRBV10-3, the J call TRBJ2-3; D is unclear. There are 16 residues in the CDR3. Germline lookup yields CDR1 ENHRY and CDR2 SYGVKD. V dropped 2 bases and J dropped 0 bases, with 12 bases sitting between them. The CDR3 sequence is CAISEGLRASTDTQYF. In DNA, the CDR3 is TGTGCCATCAGTGAGGGGCTGAGAGCTAGCACAGATACGCAGTATTTT.

The chain is built from TRBV15 and TRBJ2-7, with D possibly TRBD2 on 6 matching bases. CDR1 is LNHNV, CDR2 YYDKDF, per germline (reference sequence). This CDR3 comprises 16 residues. V lost 3 bases to trimming and J lost 1 base, with 16 bases between them. The DNA of the CDR3 is TGTGCCACCAGCAGCCGTGGAGGGCCAATGTCCTACGAGCAGTACTTC. Amino acid sequence: CATSSRGGPMSYEQYF.

The rearrangement links TRBV9 to TRBJ1-4, with D unresolved. The CDR3 spans 13 residues. The ends were cut back, 5 bases at V and 5 bases at J, with 10 bases in the middle. Germline values: CDR1 SGDLS, CDR2 YYNGEE. Here the CDR3 reads CASSLNQNEKLFF. CDR3 DNA sequence: TGTGCCAGCAGTCTAAACCAAAATGAAAAACTGTTTTTT. Based on the CDR3 plus reference TRBV9 and TRBJ1-4, the full variable domain is DSGVTQTPKHLITATGQRVTLRCSPRSGDLSVYWYQQSLDQGLQFLIQYYNGEERAKGNILERFSAQQFPDLHSELNLSSLELGDSALYFCASSLNQNEKLFFGSGTQLSVL.

The chain has TRBV7-3 and TRBJ2-2, with TRBD1 identical over 7 bases. J lost 7 bases, V lost 4 bases, and 9 bases had no gene match. The CDR3 has 15 residues. Germline CDR1 reads SGHTA; CDR2 reads FQGTGA. CDR3 DNA sequence: TGTGCCAGCAGCTCCACAGGGGCGGAAGGCGGGGAGCTGTTTTTT. Translation: CASSSTGAEGGELFF.

As to this clone: This sample also contains other DNA sequences that code for the same CDR3. The chain recombines TRBV27 with TRBJ1-5; D perhaps matches TRBD1 (5 bases). The CDR3 runs 14 residues. The ends were cut back, 5 bases at V and 2 bases at J, with 10 bases in the middle. CDR1 and CDR2 (germline): MNHEY, SMNVEV (reference sequence). The CDR3 protein is CASSPLGGNQPQHF. In DNA, the CDR3 is TGTGCCAGCAGTCCCCTAGGGGGCAATCAGCCCCAGCATTTT.

The chain employs TRBV7-9 and TRBJ2-7; tentatively, D is TRBD2 (5 bases). V was cut by 5 bases and J by 2 bases, with 16 bases left in between. The CDR3 extends over 15 amino acids. Germline V gene lookup returns CDR1 SEHNR and CDR2 FQNEAQ (reference sequence). CDR3 loop: CASSPTGGGTYEQYF. The CDR3 bases are TGTGCCAGCAGCCCTACTGGAGGAGGTACCTACGAGCAGTACTTC. The entire variable domain, with the rest obtained from reference TRBV7-9 and TRBJ2-7, is as follows: DTGVSQNPRHKITKRGQNVTFRCDPISEHNRLYWYRQTLGQGPEFLTYFQNEAQLEKSRLLSDRFSAERPKGSFSTLEIQRTEQGDSAMYLCASSPTGGGTYEQYFGPGTRLTVT.

The table lists this clone with a count of one. The chain combines TRBV6-6 with TRBJ1-3; 9 bases are shared with TRBD1. Germline trimming cut 5 bases from V and 0 bases from J; bases unmatched to any gene: 14. Germline-derived CDR1 and CDR2 are MNHNY and SVGAGI (reference sequence). There are 19 residues in the CDR3. The CDR3 region has the DNA TGTGCCAGCAGTCCCAGGACAGGGGCTTCCTTGTTCTCTGGAAACACCATATATTTT. Encoded protein: CASSPRTGASLFSGNTIYF.

This chain joins TRBV30 and TRBJ1-6; TRBD1 is a possible D gene (6 bases). CDR1 and CDR2 (germline): GTSNPN, SVGIG (reference sequence). The CDR3 length is 15 residues. V shed 5 bases and J shed 0 bases, with 11 bases lying between them. CDR3: CAWGGAPSYNSPLHF. Here the CDR3 DNA reads TGTGCCTGGGGGGGGGCTCCCTCCTATAATTCACCCCTCCACTTT.

The chain recombines TRBV6-5 with TRBJ2-4; no firm D call. This CDR3 is built from 12 residues. V lost 0 bases and J lost 7, with 4 bases in between. Germline lookup yields CDR1 MNHEY and CDR2 SVGAGI. DNA of the CDR3: TGTGCCAGCAGTTACTCGACTAACATTCAGTACTTC. Its protein is CASSYSTNIQYF.

In its sample, this clone was seen once. The genes are TRBV29-1 and TRBJ1-1; weak D call: TRBD1 (6 bases). Deletions cut 7 bases from V and 5 bases from J, with 23 bases between. The CDR3 extends over 15 amino acids. CDR1 and CDR2 (germline): SQVTM, ANQGSEA. The CDR3 sequence: CSAQTIRGANTEAFF. In nucleotides, the CDR3 is TGCAGCGCCCAAACCATCCGGGGGGCAAATACTGAAGCTTTCTTT.

V and J are TRBV7-2 and TRBJ2-3, with a possible D match to TRBD2 (5 bases). Germline V gene data show CDR1 as SGHTA and CDR2 as FQGNSA. CDR3 length: 18 residues. Deletions cut 5 bases from V and 0 bases from J, with 21 bases between. The CDR3 loop reads CASSPSRLSEPSTDTQYF. The CDR3, as DNA: TGTGCCAGCAGCCCCTCCCGACTAAGCGAACCTAGCACAGATACGCAGTATTTT.

V is TRBV24-1 and J is TRBJ1-2, with TRBD1 identical over 8 bases. After removal of 4 bases from V and 7 bases from J, the junction contained 7 bases not matched to a gene. This CDR3 has 14 residues. Per germline, CDR1 KGHDR and CDR2 SFDVKD. For the CDR3, the DNA is TGTGCCACCAGTGACCCAGGGGGCGGTGGTGGCTACACCTTC. This encodes CATSDPGGGGGYTF.

The CDR3 loop reads CASRLSGQPEAFF. CDR3 DNA sequence: TGTGCCAGCAGACTCTCAGGGCAGCCTGAAGCTTTCTTT. The chain combines TRBV11-2 with TRBJ1-1, with D tentatively TRBD1 (5 bases). Trimming left V 6 bases short and J 6 bases short, with 14 bases between. CDR3 length equals 13 residues. From germline, CDR1 is SGHAT and CDR2 FQNNGV. The whole variable domain, remainder taken from reference TRBV11-2 and TRBJ1-1, is EAGVAQSPRYKIIEKRQSVAFWCNPISGHATLYWYQQILGQGPKLLIQFQNNGVVDDSQLPKDRFSAERLKGVDSTLKIQPAKLEDSAVYLCASRLSGQPEAFFGQGTRLTVV.

V and J are TRBV7-9 and TRBJ1-1; D unclear. The CDR3 spans 11 residues. Trimming cost V 4 bases and J 3 bases, with 3 bases left between them. The germline gives CDR1 SEHNR, CDR2 FQNEAQ (reference sequence). The CDR3 DNA sequence: TGTGCCAGCAGCTCTTACACTGAAGCTTTCTTT. Its protein is CASSSYTEAFF.

This chain uses TRBV24-1 with TRBJ2-5; TRBD2 agrees at 12 bases. The length of the CDR3 is 15 residues. V lost 4 bases and J lost 4; bases outside the gene matches: 3. From germline, CDR1 is KGHDR and CDR2 SFDVKD. The CDR3 protein is CATSEPTSGRETQYF. CDR3 coding DNA: TGTGCCACCAGTGAGCCGACTAGCGGGAGAGAGACCCAGTACTTC.

The V and J genes are TRBV28 and TRBJ1-6; a weak D match, TRBD1 (6 bases). CDR3 length equals 14 residues. V gave up 3 bases and J gave up 7 bases, with 10 bases separating them. Germline V gives CDR1 MDHEN, CDR2 SYDVKM. This chain's CDR3 is CASSFTGWNSPLHF. The CDR3 nucleotides read TGTGCCAGCAGTTTCACAGGGTGGAATTCACCCCTCCACTTT. The full variable domain, its missing parts supplied by reference TRBV28 and TRBJ1-6, is DVKVTQSSRYLVKRTGEKVFLECVQDMDHENMFWYRQDPGLGLRLIYFSYDVKMKEKGDIPEGYSVSREKKERFSLILESASTNQTSMYLCASSFTGWNSPLHFGNGTRLTVT.

The V gene is TRBV1, the J gene TRBJ1-1; the DNA was not used to check the table's D call, TRBD1. TRBV1 is a pseudogene. This CDR3 spans 13 amino acids. CDR3: CTSSQEGADEAFF. In DNA form, the CDR3 reads TGCACCAGCAGCCAGGAGGGGGCTGATGAAGCTTTCTTT.

The chain employs TRBV19 and TRBJ1-2; 10 nucleotides match TRBD1. The CDR3 is made up of 14 amino acids. The germline V gene has CDR1 LNHDA and CDR2 SQIVND (reference sequence). Trimming removed 9 bases from V and 2 bases from J; junction bases left unmatched: 6. CDR3 region: CASKRTGGNYGYTF. The CDR3 DNA reads as TGTGCCAGCAAAAGGACAGGGGGGAACTATGGCTACACCTTC.

This chain links TRBV9 with TRBJ2-5; a possible D gene is TRBD2 (6 bases). CDR1 is SGDLS, CDR2 YYNGEE, per germline. The CDR3 sequence is 14 residues long. Trimming took off 3 bases at V and 5 bases at J, with 14 bases between the two ends. In nucleotides, the CDR3 is TGTGCCAGCAGCGGAGGGACTCTCTGGGAGACCCAGTACTTC. Its translation is CASSGGTLWETQYF.

This clone showed up just once. V gene TRBV6-2 or TRBV6-3 combines with J gene TRBJ1-5, with 12 bases that match TRBD1. CDR1 is MNHEY and CDR2 is SVGEGT in the germline V gene. J was trimmed by 9 bases and V by 5 bases; bases with no gene match: 5. The CDR3 is 14 residues long. The chain's CDR3 is CASSNRDRGRPQHF. CDR3 nucleotide sequence: TGTGCCAGCAGTAACCGGGACAGGGGGCGGCCCCAGCATTTT.